This T cell receptor (beta chain) came from a study of blood T cell repertoires in COVID-19. Here immunoSEQ multiplex PCR was the method, and the copy in TCRdb shows in-frame clones only, minus some. The sample comprises just under 350,000 clones, about 88% of which are singletons, and more than 5.5% rests with the top ten. This CDR3 has 13 residues. Germline-derived CDR1 and CDR2 are MNHEY and SVGAGI. Trimming removed 10 bases from V and 5 bases from J, with 15 bases in between. Specimen: peripheral blood. This TCR was sampled from a woman aged 70 to 79 with COVID-19, enrolled during active disease. This chain joins TRBV6-5 and TRBJ2-1; D is possibly TRBD1 (6 bases). This CDR3 is CATAGESHNEQFF. In DNA, the CDR3 is TGTGCCACCGCAGGGGAATCCCACAATGAGCAGTTCTTC.